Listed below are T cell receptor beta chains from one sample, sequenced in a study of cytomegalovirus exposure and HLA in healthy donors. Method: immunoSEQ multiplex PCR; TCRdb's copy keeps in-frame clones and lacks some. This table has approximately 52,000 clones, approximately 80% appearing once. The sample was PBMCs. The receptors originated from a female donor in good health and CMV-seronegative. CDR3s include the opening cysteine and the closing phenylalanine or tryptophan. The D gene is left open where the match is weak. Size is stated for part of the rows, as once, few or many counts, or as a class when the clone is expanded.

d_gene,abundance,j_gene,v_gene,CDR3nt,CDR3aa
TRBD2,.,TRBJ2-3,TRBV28,TGTGCCAGCAGTTCGGGGACTAGCGGGGGGTACACAGATACGCAGTATTTT,CASSSGTSGGYTDTQYF
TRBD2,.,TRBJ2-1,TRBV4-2,TGTGCCAGCAGCCAAGGGGGCGGGGGGGCCGGGAATGAGCAGTTCTTC,CASSQGGGGAGNEQFF
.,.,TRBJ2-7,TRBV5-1,TGCGCCAGCAGCTTGGACTGGACTACCTACGAGCAGTACTTC,CASSLDWTTYEQYF
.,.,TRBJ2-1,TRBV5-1,TGCGCCAGCGGGGCTAGCGAGGGCCCCTACAATGAGCAGTTCTTC,CASGASEGPYNEQFF
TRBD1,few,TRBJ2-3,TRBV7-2,TGTGCCAGCAGCATCTCCGGGACAGGGAACACAGATACGCAGTATTTT,CASSISGTGNTDTQYF
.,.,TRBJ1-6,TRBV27,TGTGCCAGCAGTTTATTATCCTATAATTCACCCCTCCACTTT,CASSLLSYNSPLHF
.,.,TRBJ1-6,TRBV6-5,TGTGCCAGCAGTGGCACAGTTAATATCGGTTCACCCCTCCACTTT,CASSGTVNIGSPLHF
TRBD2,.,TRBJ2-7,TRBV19,TGTGCCAGTAGTCTCGGGCTAGCGGGAGGCTACGAGCAGTACTTC,CASSLGLAGGYEQYF
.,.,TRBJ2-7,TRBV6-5,TGTGCCAGCAGTTCCGGCTCCTACGAGCAGTACTTC,CASSSGSYEQYF
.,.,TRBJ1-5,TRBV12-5,TGTGCTAGTGGTCCCGACAGAAATTTCAATCAGCCCCAGCATTTT,CASGPDRNFNQPQHF
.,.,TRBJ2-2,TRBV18,TGTGCCAGCTGTCCGGACTCGCATTCTCCCGGGGAGCTGTTTTTT,CASCPDSHSPGELFF
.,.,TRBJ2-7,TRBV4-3,TGCGCCAGCAGCCAAGATCGGGGACAAGCCTTCTACGAGCAGTACTTC,CASSQDRGQAFYEQYF
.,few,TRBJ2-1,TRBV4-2,TGTGCCAGCAGCCAAGACATCCGAGACAACTACAATGAGCAGTTCTTC,CASSQDIRDNYNEQFF
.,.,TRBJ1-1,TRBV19,TGTGCCAGTAGTGATCGTAGAGGACAGTACACTGAAGCTTTCTTT,CASSDRRGQYTEAFF
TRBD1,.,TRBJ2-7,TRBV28,TGTGCCAGCAGCCCTCCGACAGGGGAAGCCTACGAGCAGTACTTC,CASSPPTGEAYEQYF
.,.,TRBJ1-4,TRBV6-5,TGTGCCAGCAGTTACGTGGGGGCGTTTCTAGGTGAAAAACTGTTTTTT,CASSYVGAFLGEKLFF
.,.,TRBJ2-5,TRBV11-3,TGTGCCAGCAGCTTACGGGATAACCCTGGAGAGACCCAGTACTTC,CASSLRDNPGETQYF
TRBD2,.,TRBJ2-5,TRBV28,TGTGCCAGCAGTTTGGATTACGCTAGCGGGGGGAGGGAAGAGACCCAGTACTTC,CASSLDYASGGREETQYF
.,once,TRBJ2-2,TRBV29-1,TGCAGCGTGGGGCGGTCGAACACCGGGGAGCTGTTTTTT,CSVGRSNTGELFF
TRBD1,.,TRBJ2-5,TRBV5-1,TGCGCCAGCAGCTTGGACAGGGGGCCGACCCAGTACTTC,CASSLDRGPTQYF
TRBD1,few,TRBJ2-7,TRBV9,TGTGCCAGCAGCGCGAGATCGACAGGGCACTCCTACGAGCAGTACTTC,CASSARSTGHSYEQYF
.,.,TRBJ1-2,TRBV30,TGTGCCTGGAGTGGTGGAACAGGTCCGCGTGGCTACACCTTC,CAWSGGTGPRGYTF
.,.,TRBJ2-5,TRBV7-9,TGTGCCAGCCTCGGGGTGGGAGAGACCCAGTACTTC,CASLGVGETQYF
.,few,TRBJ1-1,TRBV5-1,TGCGCCAGCAGCTTGGAGGTTAGGGAGGGAGGCACTGAAGCTTTCTTT,CASSLEVREGGTEAFF